These 29 T cell receptor beta chains were sequenced from one sample in a study of OX40 agonist ivuxolimab in advanced cancers. Some clones are missing from TCRdb's copy, which holds only in-frame ones; the method was immunoSEQ multiplex PCR. The table lists around 25,000 clones, around 79% of them singletons, with roughly 18% in the top ten. Sequencing used CD4+ or CD8+ T cells sorted from blood, obtained in a trial of the OX40 agonist ivuxolimab. Every receptor here comes from an adult with an advanced solid tumor such as melanoma, head and neck, liver or kidney cancer.

Here the CDR3 DNA reads TGTGCCAGCAGCTTAGTTGGGGGGGTCGGTGAGCAGTTCTTC. It translates to CASSLVGGVGEQFF. This chain links TRBV11-2 with TRBJ2-1; 7 nucleotides agree with TRBD2. The germline CDR1 and CDR2 sequences are SGHAT and FQNNGV. This CDR3 has 14 residues. Trimming cost V 1 base and J 9 bases; bases outside gene matches: 6.

This sequence joins TRBV10-3 and TRBJ2-3, with TRBD2 identical over 13 bases. V lost 8 bases, J lost 0 bases, and 8 bases stayed unmatched. The CDR3 is made up of 17 amino acids. Germline loops: CDR1 ENHRY, CDR2 SYGVKD. The CDR3 protein is CAIALAGGTLSTDTQYF. As DNA, the CDR3 is TGTGCCATCGCACTAGCGGGGGGGACACTAAGCACAGATACGCAGTATTTT.

The V and J genes are TRBV28 and TRBJ2-5; D is ambiguous. The CDR3 length is 13 residues. Trimming cost V 10 bases and J 2 bases, with 14 bases left between them. CDR1 and CDR2 (germline): MDHEN, SYDVKM. The CDR3 DNA sequence: TGTGCCACAACCCGGACGTATCAAGAGACCCAGTACTTC. It is translated as CATTRTYQETQYF. Full variable domain (rest looked up from reference TRBV28 and TRBJ2-5): DVKVTQSSRYLVKRTGEKVFLECVQDMDHENMFWYRQDPGLGLRLIYFSYDVKMKEKGDIPEGYSVSREKKERFSLILESASTNQTSMYLCATTRTYQETQYFGPGTRLLVL.

This clone appeared a few times. The chain combines TRBV23-1 with TRBJ2-1; TRBD2 aligns across 9 bases. TRBV23-1 is marked as an open reading frame, function uncertain. V shed 0 bases and J 1 base; nucleotides not matched to a gene: 4. There are 17 residues in the CDR3. The CDR3 coding sequence is TGCGCCAGCAGTCAATCCCGAGCGGGGGGATCCTACAATGAGCAGTTCTTC. Its translation is CASSQSRAGGSYNEQFF.

The V call is TRBV18, the J call TRBJ1-4; D gene ambiguous. Germline V CDR1 and CDR2: KGHSH, LQKENI. V gave up 4 bases and J gave up 12 bases, with 18 bases separating them. The CDR3 runs 14 residues. For the CDR3, the DNA is TGTGCCAGCTCACGACTTGATTGGGGAGACCAACTGTTTTTT. The encoded protein is CASSRLDWGDQLFF.

The V call is TRBV19, the J call TRBJ1-4; D gene uncertain. V lost 6 bases, J lost 5 bases, and 16 bases lay in between. In germline, CDR1 is LNHDA, CDR2 SQIVND (reference sequence). The CDR3 length is 15 residues. The CDR3 DNA reads TGTGCCAGTAGGACCTTGGGAGTCACCAATGAAAAACTGTTTTTT. Protein: CASRTLGVTNEKLFF.

This clone has only a few counts. The V call is TRBV6-4, the J call TRBJ2-3; the match to TRBD2 covers 10 bases. The germline V gene encodes CDR1 MRHNA and CDR2 SNTAGT. CDR3 length equals 15 residues. The trim removed 5 bases at V and 1 base at J, leaving 3 bases unmatched. The chain's CDR3 is CASSPLAGGTDTQYF. CDR3 sequence (DNA): TGTGCCAGCAGTCCTCTAGCGGGGGGCACAGATACGCAGTATTTT.

V gene TRBV14 combines with J gene TRBJ1-6; TRBD1 is a possible D gene (5 bases). This CDR3 contains 15 residues. Between the trimmed V and J ends, which lost 3 bases and 7 bases, there was a span of 13 bases. Germline loops: CDR1 SGHDN, CDR2 FVKESK. The CDR3 bases are TGTGCCAGCAGCCAGATACGGGGCAGCAATTCACCCCTCCACTTT. This sequence encodes CASSQIRGSNSPLHF.

The chain joins TRBV2 to TRBJ2-3; 7 bases line up with TRBD1. Losses at the gene ends were 5 bases for V and 2 bases for J; bases not matched to a gene: 7. Germline V gives CDR1 SNHLY, CDR2 FYNNEI. CDR3 length: 15 amino acids. The CDR3: CASSLQGLDTDTQYF. The DNA for the CDR3 is TGTGCCAGCAGTTTACAGGGGCTCGACACAGATACGCAGTATTTT.

The gene calls are TRBV6-5 and TRBJ2-7; TRBD1 aligns across 8 bases. The junction had 12 bases not matched to a gene; V was cut back by 7 bases and J by 4 bases. The CDR3 length is 15 residues. Germline lookup yields CDR1 MNHEY and CDR2 SVGAGI. CDR3 in amino acids: CASTTLGQGRYEQYF. CDR3 DNA sequence: TGTGCCAGCACTACTCTTGGACAGGGACGGTACGAGCAGTACTTC.

This clone occurred a few times. The J gene is TRBJ2-4, the V gene TRBV6-5; the D gene could be TRBD1 or TRBD2 (5 bases each). Germline loops: CDR1 MNHEY, CDR2 SVGAGI. The CDR3 is 15 residues long. The V gene lost 7 bases and the J gene lost 3 bases, with 16 bases spanning the gap. CDR3: CASMGVQPGKNIQYF. Written as DNA, the CDR3 is TGTGCCAGCATGGGGGTACAACCGGGCAAAAACATTCAGTACTTC.

This chain links TRBV5-5 with TRBJ2-7; 8 positions agree with TRBD1. With 4 bases clipped from V and 6 bases from J, the junction kept 9 bases outside the gene matches. CDR1 SGHKS and CDR2 YYEKEE come from the germline V gene (reference sequence). CDR3 size: 14 residues. The CDR3 loop reads CASSQGQGAGEQYF. As DNA, the CDR3 is TGTGCCAGCAGCCAGGGCCAGGGGGCAGGCGAGCAGTACTTC.

The rearrangement joins TRBV7-9 to TRBJ1-4, with D uncertain. This CDR3 has 12 residues. V gave up 6 bases and J gave up 7 bases, with 9 bases separating them. Per germline, CDR1 SEHNR and CDR2 FQNEAQ (reference sequence). The CDR3 protein is CASSSRTEKLFF. CDR3 coding DNA: TGTGCCAGCAGTTCCCGTACTGAAAAACTGTTTTTT.

J is TRBJ2-7 and V is TRBV13; 13 bases are shared with TRBD2. The CDR3 sequence is 16 residues long. Germline V gives CDR1 PRHDT, CDR2 FYEKMQ (reference sequence). J lost 5 bases, V lost 4 bases, and 8 bases had no gene match. The CDR3 DNA reads as TGTGCCAGCAGCTATTGGACTAGCGGGAGAGGAAACGAGCAGTACTTC. This codes for CASSYWTSGRGNEQYF.

The chain recombines TRBV7-9 with TRBJ1-1; a weak D match, TRBD1 (5 bases). V was pared by 2 bases and J by 7 bases, with 8 bases between. The CDR3 contains 12 residues. Germline V gene data show CDR1 as SEHNR and CDR2 as FQNEAQ (reference sequence). CDR3 region: CASSLSGFEAFF. As DNA, the CDR3 is TGTGCCAGCAGCTTATCAGGGTTTGAAGCTTTCTTT.

CDR3 in DNA: TGCGCCAGCAGCCGGTTATTAGGCTACGAGCAGTACTTC. Amino acid sequence: CASSRLLGYEQYF. This chain links TRBV5-1 with TRBJ2-7; D is unresolved. Germline CDR1 and CDR2: SGHRS and YFSETQ. CDR3 length: 13 residues. V gave up 4 bases and J gave up 3 bases, with 11 bases separating them.

The rearrangement links TRBV11-2 to TRBJ2-7; TRBD1 might be the D (6 bases). Germline lookup yields CDR1 SGHAT and CDR2 FQNNGV. The CDR3 has 15 residues. V lost 2 bases, J lost 3 bases, and 14 bases lay in between. The CDR3 DNA reads TGTGCCAGCAGCTTACGCCGACAGGTACTCTACGAGCAGTACTTC. It codes for CASSLRRQVLYEQYF.

This rearrangement joins TRBV7-2 to TRBJ2-3; maybe TRBD2 (5 bases). The CDR3 length is 17 residues. Trimming shortened V by 1 base and J by 2 bases, and 16 bases separated the two germline ends. Germline lookup yields CDR1 SGHTA and CDR2 FQGNSA. In DNA, the CDR3 is TGTGCCAGCAGCTTAGAGGCGGGCCCCCTTCCCACAGATACGCAGTATTTT. Protein: CASSLEAGPLPTDTQYF.

The J gene is TRBJ1-2, the V gene TRBV19, with TRBD1 matching over 7 bases. Germline assignment: CDR1 LNHDA and CDR2 SQIVND (reference sequence). Trimming cost V 3 bases and J 6 bases; bases outside gene matches: 7. The CDR3 has 14 residues. CDR3 residues: CASSMWGQGDGYTF. In DNA form, the CDR3 reads TGTGCCAGTAGTATGTGGGGCCAGGGGGATGGCTACACCTTC.

This sequence joins TRBV7-2 and TRBJ2-7; TRBD1 agrees at 8 bases. Germline V CDR1 and CDR2: SGHTA, FQGNSA. The V gene end was trimmed by 1 base and the J gene end by 2 bases; junction bases not matched to a gene: 4. The CDR3 length is 15 residues. CDR3 sequence: CASSLVGQGTYEQYF. In DNA form, the CDR3 reads TGTGCCAGCAGCTTAGTCGGACAGGGTACCTACGAGCAGTACTTC. Full variable domain (outside the CDR3, taken from reference TRBV7-2 and TRBJ2-7): GAGVSQSPSNKVTEKGKDVELRCDPISGHTALYWYRQSLGQGLEFLIYFQGNSAPDKSGLPSDRFSAERTGGSVSTLTIQRTQQEDSAVYLCASSLVGQGTYEQYFGPGTRLTVT.

The chain is built from TRBV15 and TRBJ2-3, with 10 bases fitting TRBD1. The ends lost 8 bases at V and 10 bases at J; junction bases unmatched: 6. This CDR3 has 12 amino acids. The V gene's germline CDR1 is LNHNV and CDR2 YYDKDF (reference sequence). In DNA, the CDR3 is TGTGCCACCGGACAGGGGGTGGTCTCGCAGTATTTT. Its protein product is CATGQGVVSQYF.

The count of this clone is one. The chain is built from TRBV7-2 and TRBJ2-2; 9 positions match TRBD2. The CDR3 covers 16 residues. The V segment lost 5 bases and the J segment 4 bases; nucleotides outside the gene matches: 8. In germline, CDR1 is SGHTA, CDR2 FQGNSA. DNA for the CDR3: TGTGCCAGCAGCCCCCTAGCGGGATCGGCCACCGGGGAGCTGTTTTTT. Translating it yields CASSPLAGSATGELFF.

This clone is a singleton in its sample. The chain carries TRBV11-2 and TRBJ2-3; 11 nucleotides align to TRBD2. The CDR3 consists of 16 residues. The V gene end was trimmed by 5 bases and the J gene end by 10 bases; junction bases not matched to a gene: 14. Germline lookup yields CDR1 SGHAT and CDR2 FQNNGV. CDR3 amino acids: CASSVALAGARRAQYF. CDR3 bases: TGTGCCAGCAGCGTAGCACTAGCGGGGGCCCGGCGCGCGCAGTATTTT.

The chain carries TRBV28 and TRBJ2-5; D unresolved. Trimming took 2 bases from V and 10 from J, leaving 20 bases between them. The germline CDR1 and CDR2 sequences are MDHEN and SYDVKM. CDR3 length: 15 amino acids. Written as DNA, the CDR3 is TGTGCCAGCAGTTTAAGTCAGGCTAGTTATGAGTTCCAGTACTTC. Amino acid sequence: CASSLSQASYEFQYF. Based on the CDR3 plus reference TRBV28 and TRBJ2-5, the full variable domain is DVKVTQSSRYLVKRTGEKVFLECVQDMDHENMFWYRQDPGLGLRLIYFSYDVKMKEKGDIPEGYSVSREKKERFSLILESASTNQTSMYLCASSLSQASYEFQYFGPGTRLLVL.

Concerning this clone: The same CDR3 arises from other DNA sequences in this sample as well. The V and J genes are TRBV7-3 and TRBJ1-1; D gene ambiguous. V was trimmed by 0 bases and J by 1 base, leaving 3 bases between them. The length of the CDR3 is 13 residues. CDR1 and CDR2 (germline): SGHTA, FQGTGA. CDR3 in amino acids: CASSLTRNTEAFF. As DNA, the CDR3 is TGTGCCAGCAGCTTAACCAGGAACACTGAAGCTTTCTTT.

Only one count was recorded for this clone. The chain has TRBV7-2 and TRBJ2-7, with D possibly TRBD2 on 7 matching bases. Per germline, CDR1 SGHTA and CDR2 FQGNSA. Trimming removed 5 bases at V and 6 bases at J, with 20 bases between. CDR3 length: 15 amino acids. CDR3: CASSPGGLMRVEQYF. CDR3 coding DNA: TGTGCCAGCAGCCCGGGGGGCCTGATGAGGGTCGAGCAGTACTTC.

V gene TRBV7-6 combines with J gene TRBJ1-2; D remains ambiguous. Deletions cut 6 bases from V and 8 bases from J, with 16 bases between. The CDR3 loop spans 13 amino acids. From germline, CDR1 is SGHVS and CDR2 FNYEAQ. CDR3 in amino acids: CASRPDTMGGYTF. In DNA form, the CDR3 reads TGTGCCAGCAGGCCAGACACGATGGGGGGCTACACCTTC.

V usage is TRBV6-5 and J usage is TRBJ2-5; TRBD1 matches at 8 bases. CDR1 is MNHEY, CDR2 SVGAGI, per germline. The CDR3 sequence is 12 residues long. J gave up 5 bases and V 6 bases, and 2 bases lay outside the gene matches. The CDR3 sequence: CASSRQGETQYF. DNA for the CDR3: TGTGCCAGCAGCCGACAGGGGGAGACCCAGTACTTC.

In its sample, this clone was seen a few times. V gene TRBV29-1 combines with J gene TRBJ1-1; D is uncertain. The CDR3 runs to 12 residues. The ends were cut back, 0 bases at V and 6 bases at J, with 8 bases in the middle. CDR1 is SQVTM and CDR2 is ANQGSEA in the germline V gene. The CDR3 nucleotides read TGCAGCGTTGAAGATCAAGCGGCTGAAGCTTTCTTT. It encodes CSVEDQAAEAFF.